Below are 5 T cell receptor beta chains sequenced from a single sample in a study of technical replicates of blood from several donors. Only in-frame clones appear in the TCRdb table, and some are missing; sequencing was by immunoSEQ multiplex PCR. The sample has 80,000 or so clones, under 99% seen once. Sequences were obtained from T cells isolated from PBMCs. The receptor source for this set is a human donor in good health.

The chain has TRBV7-9 and TRBJ1-1, with D unresolved. This CDR3 region has 13 residues. Trimming shortened V by 4 bases and J by 0 bases, and 6 bases separated the two germline ends. Germline-derived CDR1 and CDR2 are SEHNR and FQNEAQ (reference sequence). The CDR3 sequence is CASSSGLNTEAFF. The CDR3 DNA reads as TGTGCCAGCAGCTCGGGATTGAACACTGAAGCTTTCTTT.

V and J are TRBV30 and TRBJ1-4, with 10 bases identical to TRBD1. With V trimmed by 1 base and J by 4 bases, 6 bases remained unmatched. The CDR3 loop spans 16 amino acids. Germline V gene lookup returns CDR1 GTSNPN and CDR2 SVGIG (reference sequence). CDR3 protein: CAWSGGTGDFNEKLFF. In DNA form, the CDR3 reads TGTGCCTGGAGTGGCGGGACAGGGGATTTTAATGAAAAACTGTTTTTT.

The V gene is TRBV10-1, the J gene TRBJ2-2; 7 bases map to TRBD2. Germline V gene lookup returns CDR1 WNHNN and CDR2 SYGVQD (reference sequence). This CDR3 is built from 14 residues. Trimming cost V 4 bases and J 1 base; bases outside gene matches: 0. DNA of the CDR3: TGCGCCAGCAGTGCTAGCGGGAACACCGGGGAGCTGTTTTTT. Encoded protein: CASSASGNTGELFF.

The V and J genes are TRBV6-6 and TRBJ1-1, with D maybe TRBD1 (6 bases). CDR3 length equals 14 residues. The V end lost 7 bases, the J end lost 2 bases, and 14 bases lay between the germline ends. Per the germline V gene, CDR1 is MNHNY and CDR2 is SVGAGI (reference sequence). CDR3 protein: CASTHRVGNTEAFF. In DNA, the CDR3 is TGTGCCAGCACCCACAGGGTAGGAAACACTGAAGCTTTCTTT.

V usage is TRBV9 and J usage is TRBJ1-1, with TRBD1 identical over 9 bases. V was clipped by 3 bases and J by 3 bases; unmatched bases: 6. The CDR3 is made up of 15 amino acids. Germline V lookup: CDR1 SGDLS, CDR2 YYNGEE. CDR3 sequence: CASSASGTGYTEAFF. In DNA, the CDR3 is TGTGCCAGCAGCGCCTCCGGGACAGGGTACACTGAAGCTTTCTTT.